This TCR beta chain was profiled in a study of blood T cell repertoires in COVID-19. Study background: The analysed material was cDNA or gDNA that came from T cells, B-cell-depleted T cells, or PBMCs.

Germline CDR1 and CDR2: LNHDA and SQIVND (reference sequence). J lost 3 bases, V lost 1 base, and 12 bases had no gene match. This CDR3 comprises 18 residues. In the study's own analysis: Nucleated cell counts were estimated from reference gene primer amplification. Only in-frame clones appear in the TCRdb table, and some are missing; sequencing was by immunoSEQ multiplex PCR. V and J calls plus clone size are reproduced from that table; the DNA served to infer D and trimming. The profile covers about 67,000 clones, with roughly 80% appearing a single time and about 38% taken by the ten largest. The chain recombines TRBV19 with TRBJ1-5; 7 nucleotides align to TRBD1. This sequence originates from a human donor in a cohort sampled during active COVID-19. The specimen sequenced was peripheral blood. The CDR3: CASSIVAGTVSPNQPQHF. DNA of the CDR3: TGTGCCAGTAGTATAGTCGCCGGGACAGTAAGCCCCAATCAGCCCCAGCATTTT.